This T cell receptor (beta chain) was identified during a study of blood T cell repertoires in COVID-19. Per the original methods: Amplified reference gene primers provided the basis for estimating nucleated cell counts. Data came from immunoSEQ multiplex PCR; TCRdb stores just in-frame clones and leaves some out. Clonal size and the V and J genes are those of that table, whereas D and trimming came from the DNA. The data show more than 70,000 clones, 80% to 85% seen once. What was sequenced was peripheral blood. The TCR was taken from a woman aged 65 to 85 with acute or convalescent COVID-19.

CDR3 amino acids: CASSTTGGGNQPQHF. DNA of the CDR3: TGTGCCAGTAGTACAACAGGGGGAGGCAATCAGCCCCAGCATTTT. J is TRBJ1-5 and V is TRBV19, with 8 bases aligning to TRBD1. The CDR3 extends over 15 amino acids. CDR1 and CDR2 from the germline V gene are LNHDA and SQIVND (reference sequence). V dropped 4 bases and J dropped 2; count of bases not matched to a gene: 4.